This TCR beta chain came from a study of blood T cell repertoires in COVID-19. Trimming removed 0 bases from V and 10 bases from J, with 26 bases in between. The V gene's germline CDR1 is LGHNA and CDR2 YSLEER. This CDR3 has 18 residues. The repertoire was sequenced with immunoSEQ multiplex PCR; TCRdb's copy has only in-frame clones and lacks some. The sample has over 50,000 clones; 85% to 90% are singletons. This sequence originates from a human donor in a cohort sampled during active COVID-19. The material sequenced was peripheral blood. The J gene is TRBJ2-3, the V gene TRBV4-3, with D possibly matching TRBD1 (6 bases). The CDR3 DNA reads as TGCGCCAGCAGCCAAGATCTCTTACAGGGTGACCATCTGTCAGCGCAGTATTTT. Amino acids: CASSQDLLQGDHLSAQYF.